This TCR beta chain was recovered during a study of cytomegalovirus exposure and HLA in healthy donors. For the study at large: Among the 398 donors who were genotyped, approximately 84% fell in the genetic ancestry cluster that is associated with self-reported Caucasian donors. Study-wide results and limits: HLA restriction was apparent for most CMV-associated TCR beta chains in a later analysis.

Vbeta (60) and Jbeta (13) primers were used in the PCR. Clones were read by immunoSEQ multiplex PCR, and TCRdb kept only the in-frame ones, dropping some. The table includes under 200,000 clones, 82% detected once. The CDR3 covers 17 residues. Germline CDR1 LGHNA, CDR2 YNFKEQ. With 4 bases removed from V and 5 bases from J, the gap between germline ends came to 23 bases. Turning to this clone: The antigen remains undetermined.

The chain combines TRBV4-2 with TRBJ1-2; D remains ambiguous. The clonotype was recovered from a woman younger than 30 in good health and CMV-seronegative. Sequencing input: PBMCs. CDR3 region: CASSPYPTGRGKYGYTF. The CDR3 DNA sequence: TGTGCCAGCAGCCCGTACCCCACTGGACGGGGAAAGTATGGCTACACCTTC.